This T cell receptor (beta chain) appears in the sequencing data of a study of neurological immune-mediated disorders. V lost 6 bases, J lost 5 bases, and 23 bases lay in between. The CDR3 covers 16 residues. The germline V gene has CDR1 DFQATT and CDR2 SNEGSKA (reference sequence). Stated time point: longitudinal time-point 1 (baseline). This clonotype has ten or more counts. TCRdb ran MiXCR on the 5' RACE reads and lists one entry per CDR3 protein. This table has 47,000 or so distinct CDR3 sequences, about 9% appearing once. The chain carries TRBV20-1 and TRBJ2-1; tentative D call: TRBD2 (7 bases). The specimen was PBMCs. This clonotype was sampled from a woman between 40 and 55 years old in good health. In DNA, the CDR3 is TGCAGTGCCCAAGAGGGGGGGTCGAGGGGGGACAATGAGCAGTTCTTC. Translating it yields CSAQEGGSRGDNEQFF.